This T cell receptor beta chain derives from a study of identical twins. Study-level points and caveats: For monozygotic twins, models underestimated out-of-frame TCR alpha sharing.

This clonotype was counted a few times. What it recognizes is unknown. A universal primer site arose from template switching, and cDNA bore unique molecular identifiers. Each CDR3 protein is one row after TCRdb ran MiXCR on the 5' RACE reads. Of approximately 550,000 distinct CDR3 sequences in the sample, approximately 20% are singletons; the top ten hold 0.45% to 0.5%. A further study also used this sample, focusing on yellow fever vaccine responses in identical twins.

The TCR sequence derives from a woman under 30 in good health. Specimen: CD4+ T cells sorted from blood.

The CDR3 protein is CASRAGLAGVNEQFF. DNA for the CDR3: TGTGCCAGCAGGGCGGGACTAGCGGGAGTCAATGAGCAGTTCTTC. The chain uses TRBV12-3 or TRBV12-4 and TRBJ2-1, with 14 bases lining up with TRBD2. This CDR3 has 15 amino acids. V shed 6 bases and J 6 bases; nucleotides not matched to a gene: 4.